A selection of T cell receptor beta chains follows, all from one sample in a study of T cell responses to AZD1222 COVID-19 vaccine. Libraries were prepared by immunoSEQ multiplex PCR; TCRdb keeps only in-frame clonotypes and omits some of them. The sample has about 110,000 clones, 80% to 85% seen once. The specimen was peripheral blood, collected on day 0 of AZD1222 vaccination. The receptors were sampled from an adult in good health. Each CDR3 is given with its conserved first and last residue. D genes are given only for firm matches. Where a row states a size, it is once, few, many or the class of an expanded clone; other rows omit it.

J: TRBJ2-2; size: NA; V: TRBV9; D: NA; DNA: TGTGCCAGCAGCGGCATCACCGGGGAGCTGTTTTTT; CDR3: CASSGITGELFF
J: TRBJ2-2; size: NA; V: TRBV5-6; D: TRBD2; DNA: TGTGCCAGCAGCTCCGGGACTAGCGGGGGGAGGACCGGGGAGCTGTTTTTT; CDR3: CASSSGTSGGRTGELFF
J: TRBJ1-5; size: few; V: TRBV7-2; D: NA; DNA: TGTGCCAGCAGCTTAGTTGGCTCCTATCAGCCCCAGCATTTT; CDR3: CASSLVGSYQPQHF
J: TRBJ1-5; size: NA; V: TRBV11-3; D: NA; DNA: TGTGCCAGCAGCCCTAACCGGCAGCCCCAGCATTTT; CDR3: CASSPNRQPQHF
J: TRBJ2-1; size: once; V: TRBV28; D: NA; DNA: TGTGCCACGTCAAGGGGGGGGAGCAATGAGCAGTTCTTC; CDR3: CATSRGGSNEQFF
J: TRBJ1-3; size: NA; V: TRBV18; D: NA; DNA: TGTGCCAGCTCACCACTTAAGCTTCAGACTGGAAACACCATATATTTT; CDR3: CASSPLKLQTGNTIYF
J: TRBJ1-6; size: NA; V: TRBV7-2; D: NA; DNA: TGTGCCAGCAGCTTAGTTTTGGAGGTCAGGGCTAATTCACCCCTCCACTTT; CDR3: CASSLVLEVRANSPLHF
J: TRBJ1-2; size: NA; V: TRBV18; D: NA; DNA: TGTGCCAGCTCCCACAAAGCTACAGAAGAACTATGGCTACCCACCTTC; CDR3: CASSHKATEELWLPTF
J: TRBJ1-6; size: NA; V: TRBV2; D: NA; DNA: TGTGCCAGTCGACAGGAGAATAATTCACCCCTCCACTTT; CDR3: CASRQENNSPLHF
J: TRBJ1-2; size: NA; V: TRBV7-2; D: NA; DNA: TGTGCCAGCAGCTTAATTCGTGAGTTGGGCCGCACATATGGCTACACCTTC; CDR3: CASSLIRELGRTYGYTF
J: TRBJ1-1; size: NA; V: TRBV29-1; D: NA; DNA: TGCAGCGTTGTAGGACTAGTTGGGACTGAAGCTTTCTTT; CDR3: CSVVGLVGTEAFF
J: TRBJ1-4; size: NA; V: TRBV5-1; D: TRBD1; DNA: TGCGCCAGCACCTTCCGTCCGGACAGGGTGGAAACTAATGAAAAACTGTTTTTT; CDR3: CASTFRPDRVETNEKLFF
J: TRBJ1-6; size: NA; V: TRBV6-5; D: NA; DNA: TGTGCCAGCAGTTACTCAGACAGACCGAATAATTCACCCCTCCACTTT; CDR3: CASSYSDRPNNSPLHF
J: TRBJ2-5; size: NA; V: TRBV7-2; D: NA; DNA: TGTGCCAGCACCCGTCCCGGACTCCAAGAGACCCAGTACTTC; CDR3: CASTRPGLQETQYF
J: TRBJ2-6; size: once; V: TRBV27; D: NA; DNA: TGTGCCAGCAGTCCCCGAGGTGGGGCCAACGTCCTGACTTTC; CDR3: CASSPRGGANVLTF
J: TRBJ2-3; size: few; V: TRBV4-2; D: NA; DNA: TGTGCCAGCGCGGCCGGTCATACGCAGTATTTT; CDR3: CASAAGHTQYF
J: TRBJ2-3; size: NA; V: TRBV28; D: NA; DNA: TGTGCCAGCAGTTTTGGGGGAAGCACAGATACGCAGTATTTT; CDR3: CASSFGGSTDTQYF
J: TRBJ2-3; size: NA; V: TRBV5-1; D: TRBD2; DNA: TGCGCCAGCAGCCCCCGAGGGACTAGCGGGGGCCCCACAGATACGCAGTATTTT; CDR3: CASSPRGTSGGPTDTQYF
J: TRBJ2-5; size: few; V: TRBV3-1/TRBV3-2; D: NA; DNA: TGTGCCAGCAGCCGGGCAGGGACCCAGTACTTC; CDR3: CASSRAGTQYF
J: TRBJ2-7; size: once; V: TRBV11-2; D: TRBD2; DNA: TGTGCCAGCAGCGGGGGGGACTATGGCGAGCAGTACTTC; CDR3: CASSGGDYGEQYF
J: TRBJ2-7; size: NA; V: TRBV28; D: TRBD1; DNA: TGTGCCAGCAGTTTATCGACAGGGATCTCCTACGAGCAGTACTTC; CDR3: CASSLSTGISYEQYF
J: TRBJ2-6; size: once; V: TRBV6-6; D: NA; DNA: TGTGCCAGCAGTCCCGTGCAGGGTAGCTCTGGGGCCAACGTCCTGACTTTC; CDR3: CASSPVQGSSGANVLTF
J: TRBJ2-1; size: NA; V: TRBV11-3; D: TRBD1; DNA: TGTGCCAGCAGCCCCGGACAGGCCAGCTCCTACAATGAGCAGTTCTTC; CDR3: CASSPGQASSYNEQFF
J: TRBJ1-6; size: NA; V: TRBV27; D: NA; DNA: TGTGCCAGCAGCTCCCGGTTCTCACCCCTCCACTTT; CDR3: CASSSRFSPLHF
J: TRBJ2-3; size: once; V: TRBV6-1; D: NA; DNA: TGTGCCAGCAGTGAGGGTTATACGCAGTATTTT; CDR3: CASSEGYTQYF
J: TRBJ1-1; size: once; V: TRBV29-1; D: TRBD1; DNA: TGCAGCGTGATCCGGGACAGGGGGACTGAAGCTTTCTTT; CDR3: CSVIRDRGTEAFF
J: TRBJ1-6; size: NA; V: TRBV7-2; D: NA; DNA: TGTGCCAGCAGCTTACGGGAAGCTAGATCACCCCTCCACTTT; CDR3: CASSLREARSPLHF
J: TRBJ1-5; size: NA; V: TRBV19; D: TRBD1; DNA: TGTGCCAGTAGTATGCTCAGACAGGGGGCAGGAGGCAATCAGCCCCAGCATTTT; CDR3: CASSMLRQGAGGNQPQHF
J: TRBJ1-6; size: once; V: TRBV4-2; D: NA; DNA: TGTGCCAGCAGCCAAGTTCCGGGTTCCAATTCACCCCTCCACTTT; CDR3: CASSQVPGSNSPLHF
J: TRBJ2-3; size: NA; V: TRBV29-1; D: NA; DNA: TGCAGCGTTGCTCGGACTAGCACAGATACGCAGTATTTT; CDR3: CSVARTSTDTQYF
J: TRBJ2-1; size: NA; V: TRBV2; D: NA; DNA: TGTGCCAGCAGTGAAGTAGGGAGAGAGCAGTTCTTC; CDR3: CASSEVGREQFF
J: TRBJ1-1; size: NA; V: TRBV10-3; D: TRBD1; DNA: TGTGCCATCAGTGCCGTACAGGGGGGGAACACTGAAGCTTTCTTT; CDR3: CAISAVQGGNTEAFF
J: TRBJ1-1; size: NA; V: TRBV9; D: NA; DNA: TGTGCCAGCAACCCCGGGAAGGGTGGCAACACTGAAGCTTTCTTT; CDR3: CASNPGKGGNTEAFF
J: TRBJ2-2; size: NA; V: TRBV5-1; D: NA; DNA: TGCGCCAGCAGCTTTGAAGAGGGGGGCACCGGGGAGCTGTTTTTT; CDR3: CASSFEEGGTGELFF
J: TRBJ1-5; size: NA; V: TRBV2; D: NA; DNA: TGTGCCAGCAGTGAAGGGGTTGGGCAGCCCCAGCATTTT; CDR3: CASSEGVGQPQHF
J: TRBJ1-3; size: NA; V: TRBV19; D: NA; DNA: TGTGCCAGCCAGTCTTGGAATTTT; CDR3: CASQSWNF
J: TRBJ2-1; size: few; V: TRBV6-2/TRBV6-3; D: TRBD1; DNA: TGTGCCAGCAGTTATCGGTTCTCGGGACAGGGGTACAATGAGCAGTTCTTC; CDR3: CASSYRFSGQGYNEQFF
J: TRBJ1-5; size: NA; V: TRBV4-2; D: NA; DNA: TGTGCCAGCAGCCAAAGTGCAGGTCAGCCCCAGCATTTT; CDR3: CASSQSAGQPQHF
J: TRBJ2-3; size: NA; V: TRBV28; D: NA; DNA: TGTGCCAGCAGCCAGACAGGAGATACGCAGTATTTT; CDR3: CASSQTGDTQYF
J: TRBJ2-1; size: NA; V: TRBV24-1; D: TRBD2; DNA: TGTGCCACCAGTGATCCTAGCGGGAACCGTGACAATGAGCAGTTCTTC; CDR3: CATSDPSGNRDNEQFF
J: TRBJ1-3; size: NA; V: TRBV28; D: TRBD1; DNA: TGTGCCAGCCGCCAGCCCGGGACAGGGCTTGGAAACACCATATATTTT; CDR3: CASRQPGTGLGNTIYF
J: TRBJ2-7; size: few; V: TRBV7-8; D: TRBD1; DNA: TGTGCCAGCAGCCGTACCCGGACAGGAAGCTCCTACGAGCAGTACTTC; CDR3: CASSRTRTGSSYEQYF
J: TRBJ2-3; size: NA; V: TRBV4-1; D: NA; DNA: TGCGCCAGCAGCCAAGATTTAGATACGCAGTATTTT; CDR3: CASSQDLDTQYF
J: TRBJ2-3; size: NA; V: TRBV11-2; D: NA; DNA: TGTGCCAGCAGTTTAGTAGAAGATACGCAGTATTTT; CDR3: CASSLVEDTQYF
J: TRBJ1-2; size: NA; V: TRBV24-1; D: NA; DNA: TGTGCCACCAGTGATAGGGGCGAGGGTGGCTACACCTTC; CDR3: CATSDRGEGGYTF
J: TRBJ1-4; size: NA; V: TRBV29-1; D: NA; DNA: TGCAGCGTTGGGAGCACAGGGACGACTAATGAAAAACTGTTTTTT; CDR3: CSVGSTGTTNEKLFF
J: TRBJ2-7; size: NA; V: TRBV6-5; D: TRBD1; DNA: TGTGCCAGCAGTGACTCCAGGGGGATATGGCAGTACTTC; CDR3: CASSDSRGIWQYF